These T cell receptor beta chains were read from a single sample in a study of T cells in tuberculosis. TCRdb's copy holds only in-frame clones and misses some; the assay was immunoSEQ multiplex PCR. The table shows about 34,000 clones, with 80% to 95% occurring only once. Specimen: PBMCs, collected at tuberculosis diagnosis. These receptor sequences come from an adult with tuberculosis. Each CDR3 is given with its conserved first and last residue. The D gene is left open where the match is weak. Expanded clones are given a class, and other clones once, few, many or no size at all.

V gene,J gene,D gene,clone size,CDR3 DNA,CDR3 protein
TRBV9,TRBJ2-1,TRBD2,-,TGTGCCAGCAGCGTAGTTAAGGCGGGAGGGACCTACAATGAGCAGTTCTTC,CASSVVKAGGTYNEQFF
TRBV9,TRBJ1-2,-,-,TGTGCCAGCAGCGCCTCACACCGCGGGGGAGACTATGGCTACACCTTC,CASSASHRGGDYGYTF
TRBV30,TRBJ1-1,-,-,TGTGCCTGGAGTCGGAGCGAGGAAGCTTTCTTT,CAWSRSEEAFF
TRBV28,TRBJ2-7,TRBD1,-,TGTGCCAGCAGCGCCACAGGGGGCGGTTCCTACGAGCAGTACTTC,CASSATGGGSYEQYF
TRBV27,TRBJ2-7,-,-,TGTGCCAGCCGTTCTCGTGGAGCGTACGAGCAGTACTTC,CASRSRGAYEQYF
TRBV7-3,TRBJ1-1,-,-,TGTGCCAGCAGCTTAATCGGTCGCGGGGGGCGCGGGTTTACTGAAGCTTTCTTT,CASSLIGRGGRGFTEAFF
TRBV27,TRBJ1-5,TRBD1,-,TGTGCCAGCAGCCGGGACAGGGACCGGCCCCAGCATTTT,CASSRDRDRPQHF
TRBV27,TRBJ1-1,TRBD1,-,TGTGCCAGCAGTTTGTACAGGGGCGTGAACACTGAAGCTTTCTTT,CASSLYRGVNTEAFF
TRBV19,TRBJ2-3,TRBD2,-,TGTGCCAGTAGTGGGAGGGTCCCAGATACGCAGTATTTT,CASSGRVPDTQYF
TRBV27,TRBJ2-5,TRBD2,-,TGTGCCACCAGGCAACTAGCGGCCCTCCAAGAGACCCAGTACTTC,CATRQLAALQETQYF
TRBV2,TRBJ1-1,-,-,TGTGCCACACCAGCGGGAAAGGTTCGGACTGAAGCTTTCTTT,CATPAGKVRTEAFF
TRBV15,TRBJ2-1,TRBD2,once,TGTGCCACCAGCAGAGGCTCTAGCGGGGGACTAAATGAGCAGTTCTTC,CATSRGSSGGLNEQFF
TRBV27,TRBJ1-1,TRBD1,-,TGTGCCAGCAGTGCCGGGACAGGGGCAAACACTGAAGCTTTCTTT,CASSAGTGANTEAFF
TRBV5-1,TRBJ2-2,-,-,TGCGCCAGCAGCTTATCCCTCGAGGGGGGGACCGGGGAGCTGTTTTTT,CASSLSLEGGTGELFF
TRBV5-1,TRBJ1-6,TRBD1,-,TGCGCCAGCAGCTTGTTGGCAGGGGGCAATTCACCCCTCCACTTT,CASSLLAGGNSPLHF
TRBV21-1,TRBJ1-5,-,once,TGTGCCAGCAGCAACTGGAGGAAAACGGAGAAGGTGCGGGTACAGCCCCAGCATTTT,CASSNWRKTEKVRVQPQHF
TRBV4-2,TRBJ1-1,TRBD1,once,TGTGCCAGCAGCCAAGGGAGACAGGGGAGAACTGAAGCTTTCTTT,CASSQGRQGRTEAFF
TRBV7-8,TRBJ2-5,TRBD2,-,TGTGCCAGCAGCGAACGCGGGGGGGCCTGGGAGACCCAGTACTTC,CASSERGGAWETQYF
TRBV14,TRBJ2-6,TRBD2,-,TGTGCCAGCAGCCAAGGCGTCGGGAGGGGCTTCTCTGGGGCCAACGTCCTGACTTTC,CASSQGVGRGFSGANVLTF
TRBV30,TRBJ2-5,-,-,TGTGCCTGGAGTGTAGGGGGAACGAGGGAGACCCAGTACTTC,CAWSVGGTRETQYF
TRBV10-1,TRBJ2-3,TRBD1,-,TGCGCCAGCAGTGAGTGGCAGGGGGCAAAAGATACGCAGTATTTT,CASSEWQGAKDTQYF
TRBV28,TRBJ1-5,-,-,TGTGCCAGCAGTCCCCTCGGGGGGCAGGTTAGCAATCAGCCCCAGCATTTT,CASSPLGGQVSNQPQHF
TRBV7-9,TRBJ1-1,TRBD1,once,TGTGCCAGCAGCTTAGGCCAGGGGGCGACTGAAGCTTTCTTT,CASSLGQGATEAFF
TRBV6-6,TRBJ1-5,-,-,TGTGCCAGCAGACTACAGGGTGATAGCAATCAGCCCCAGCATTTT,CASRLQGDSNQPQHF
TRBV12-5,TRBJ2-7,TRBD1,few,TGTGCTAGTGGTTTGGTATTGGGGACAGGGACCTACGAGCAGTACTTC,CASGLVLGTGTYEQYF
TRBV18,TRBJ2-7,-,-,TGTGCCAGCTCACCAAGTCGAACGTACAGCTCCTACGAGCAGTACTTC,CASSPSRTYSSYEQYF
TRBV28,TRBJ2-7,TRBD1,-,TGTGCCAGCAGTTTATACAGGGGGGCCTACGAGCAGTACTTC,CASSLYRGAYEQYF
TRBV27,TRBJ1-4,-,once,TGTGCCAGCAGTTCCCGACGGGTGACAGCTTATAATGAAAAACTGTTTTTT,CASSSRRVTAYNEKLFF
TRBV14,TRBJ2-1,-,-,TGTGCCAGCAGCCAAGTGCGAGGCAATGAGCAGTTCTTC,CASSQVRGNEQFF
TRBV5-6,TRBJ2-3,TRBD2,once,TGTGCCAGCAGCTCCGGGACTACCGCAAGGGATACGCAGTATTTT,CASSSGTTARDTQYF
TRBV10-3,TRBJ2-3,-,once,TGTGCCATCAGTGAGTCCCTTTCCGGAGGGTGGGCAGATACGCAGTATTTT,CAISESLSGGWADTQYF
TRBV28,TRBJ1-4,TRBD1,-,TGTGCCAGCAGGACCGGACAGGGCGCAAGTGGGAAACTGTTTTTT,CASRTGQGASGKLFF
TRBV28,TRBJ1-1,TRBD1,-,TGTGCCAGTTGGACAGGCATGAACACTGAAGCTTTCTTT,CASWTGMNTEAFF